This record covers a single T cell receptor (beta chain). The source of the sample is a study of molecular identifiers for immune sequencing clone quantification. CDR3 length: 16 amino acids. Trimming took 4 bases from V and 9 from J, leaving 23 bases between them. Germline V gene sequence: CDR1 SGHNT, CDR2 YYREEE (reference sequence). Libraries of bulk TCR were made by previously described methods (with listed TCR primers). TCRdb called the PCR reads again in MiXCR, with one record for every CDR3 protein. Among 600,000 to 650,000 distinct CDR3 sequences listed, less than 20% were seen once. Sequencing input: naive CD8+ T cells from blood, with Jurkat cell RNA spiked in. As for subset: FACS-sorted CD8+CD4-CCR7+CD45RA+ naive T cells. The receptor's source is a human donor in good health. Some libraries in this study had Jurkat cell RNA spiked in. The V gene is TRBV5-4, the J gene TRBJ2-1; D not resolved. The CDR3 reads CASSVADLSGIAEQFF. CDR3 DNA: TGTGCCAGCAGCGTGGCCGACCTCTCTGGGATCGCTGAGCAGTTCTTC.